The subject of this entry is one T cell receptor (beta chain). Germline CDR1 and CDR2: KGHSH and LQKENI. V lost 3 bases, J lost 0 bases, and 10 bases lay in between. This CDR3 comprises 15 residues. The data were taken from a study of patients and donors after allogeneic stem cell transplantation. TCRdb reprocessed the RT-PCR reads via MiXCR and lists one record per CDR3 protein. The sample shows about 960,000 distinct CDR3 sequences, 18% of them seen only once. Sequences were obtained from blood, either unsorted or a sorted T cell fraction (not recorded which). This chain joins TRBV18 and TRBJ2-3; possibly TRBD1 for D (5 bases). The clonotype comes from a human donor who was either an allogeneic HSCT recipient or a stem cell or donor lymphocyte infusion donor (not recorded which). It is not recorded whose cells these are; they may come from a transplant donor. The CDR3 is CASSPQGSSTDTQYF. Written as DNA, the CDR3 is TGTGCCAGCTCACCCCAGGGTAGTAGCACAGATACGCAGTATTTT.